This record concerns one T cell receptor beta chain sequence. The V end was cut by 1 base, the J end by 3 bases, with 7 bases between. Germline-derived CDR1 and CDR2 are SGHTA and FQGNSA. This CDR3 is built from 13 residues. These data originate in a study of blood T cell repertoires in COVID-19. As originally analysed: For nucleated cells, counts were estimated from reference gene primer amplification. The repertoire was sequenced with immunoSEQ multiplex PCR; TCRdb's copy has only in-frame clones and lacks some. The V and J calls and the clone size are those of that table, but D and trimming were determined from the DNA. Of 280,000 or so clones listed, around 85% are singletons.

The receptor was isolated from a middle-aged woman who had recovered from COVID-19. This chain connects TRBV7-2 to TRBJ2-7; D is uncertain. Material: PBMCs or T cells enriched from blood (not recorded which). In DNA, the CDR3 is TGTGCCAGCAGCTTAGACGAGCTCTACGAGCAGTACTTC. Its translation: CASSLDELYEQYF.